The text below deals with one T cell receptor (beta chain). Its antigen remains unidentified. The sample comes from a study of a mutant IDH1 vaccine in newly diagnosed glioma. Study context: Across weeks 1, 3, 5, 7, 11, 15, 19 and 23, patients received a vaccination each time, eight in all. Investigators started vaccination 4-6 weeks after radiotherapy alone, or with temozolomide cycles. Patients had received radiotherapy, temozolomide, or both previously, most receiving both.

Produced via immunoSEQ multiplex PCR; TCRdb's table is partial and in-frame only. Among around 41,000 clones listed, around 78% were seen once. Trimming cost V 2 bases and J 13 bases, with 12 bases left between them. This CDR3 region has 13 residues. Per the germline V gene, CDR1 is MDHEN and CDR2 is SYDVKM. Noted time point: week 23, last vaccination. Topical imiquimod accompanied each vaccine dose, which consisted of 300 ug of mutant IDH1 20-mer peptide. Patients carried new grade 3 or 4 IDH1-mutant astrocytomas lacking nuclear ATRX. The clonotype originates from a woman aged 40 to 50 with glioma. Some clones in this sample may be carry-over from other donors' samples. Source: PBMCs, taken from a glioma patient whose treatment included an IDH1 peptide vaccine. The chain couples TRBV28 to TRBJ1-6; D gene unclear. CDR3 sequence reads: CASSLPDLQPLHF. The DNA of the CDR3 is TGTGCCAGCAGTTTACCCGACCTTCAGCCCCTCCACTTT.